This is a list of T cell receptor beta chains from one sample in a study of control samples from healthy donors and cancer patients. Sequenced by immunoSEQ multiplex PCR; TCRdb stores in-frame clones only, minus some. The sample has approximately 100,000 clones, almost 90% seen once. Sequencing was performed on blood. These receptors were taken from a man aged 30 to 45 in good health. The conserved cysteine and the conserved F or W are not part of the CDR3 here.

V gene: TRBV11-3; J gene: TRBJ2-7; CDR3 protein: ASSLASEQY
V gene: TRBV25-1; J gene: TRBJ1-5; CDR3 protein: ASSGERAGGQPQH
V gene: TRBV24-1; J gene: TRBJ2-3; CDR3 protein: ATSDFPGGTDTQY
V gene: TRBV3-1/TRBV3-2; J gene: TRBJ2-2; CDR3 protein: ASSPSRGNTGELF
V gene: TRBV10-3; J gene: TRBJ2-3; CDR3 protein: AISWTSGRTDTQY
V gene: TRBV5-4; J gene: TRBJ2-2; CDR3 protein: ASSLGGRGDTGELF
V gene: TRBV3-1/TRBV3-2; J gene: TRBJ1-2; CDR3 protein: ASSQGGTMESYT
V gene: TRBV19; J gene: TRBJ2-2; CDR3 protein: ASSLYTGELF
V gene: TRBV19; J gene: TRBJ2-5; CDR3 protein: ASSIPQETQY
V gene: TRBV7-2; J gene: TRBJ2-3; CDR3 protein: ASSSGLAGDDTQY
V gene: TRBV2; J gene: TRBJ1-3; CDR3 protein: ASSEAQGVTIY
V gene: TRBV19; J gene: TRBJ1-2; CDR3 protein: ASSRGLDYGYT
V gene: TRBV5-6; J gene: TRBJ2-7; CDR3 protein: ASSPRGGTLLYEQY
V gene: TRBV5-8; J gene: TRBJ2-7; CDR3 protein: ASSFTGFAYEQY
V gene: TRBV29-1; J gene: TRBJ2-2; CDR3 protein: SVEGQAAGELF
V gene: TRBV7-3; J gene: TRBJ1-2; CDR3 protein: ASSLGMGQGSYGYT
V gene: TRBV19; J gene: TRBJ2-3; CDR3 protein: ASSINTDTQY
V gene: TRBV6-1; J gene: TRBJ2-1; CDR3 protein: ASSEVGGAAYNEQF
V gene: TRBV30; J gene: TRBJ1-5; CDR3 protein: AWSKQGREDQPQH
V gene: TRBV3-1/TRBV3-2; J gene: TRBJ2-2; CDR3 protein: ASSQSSGTTGELF
V gene: TRBV7-6; J gene: TRBJ2-5; CDR3 protein: ASSFFQQETQY
V gene: TRBV5-4; J gene: TRBJ2-7; CDR3 protein: ASSPSRDRASYEQY
V gene: TRBV28; J gene: TRBJ2-3; CDR3 protein: ASSLADTQY
V gene: TRBV19; J gene: TRBJ1-3; CDR3 protein: ASMTGGFVGNTIY
V gene: TRBV12-3/TRBV12-4; J gene: TRBJ2-7; CDR3 protein: ASSFPGPYEQY
V gene: TRBV5-1; J gene: TRBJ2-1; CDR3 protein: ASSSRVDEQF
V gene: TRBV11-2; J gene: TRBJ1-2; CDR3 protein: ASSLGQPAGYT
V gene: TRBV27; J gene: TRBJ2-1; CDR3 protein: ASSLSVRGLAGNEQF
V gene: TRBV30; J gene: TRBJ1-5; CDR3 protein: AWNRGPNQPQH
V gene: TRBV27; J gene: TRBJ2-7; CDR3 protein: PSILLSAGGGGSYEQY